Sequencing of this TCR beta chain was carried out in a study of blood T cell repertoires in COVID-19. Study at large: Sites in the United States, Italy and Spain provided acute and convalescent COVID-19 samples. T cells, B-cell-depleted T cells, or PBMCs supplied cDNA or gDNA.

As processed by the authors: Amplified reference gene primers provided the basis for estimating nucleated cell counts. Assay: immunoSEQ multiplex PCR; the TCRdb copy retains only in-frame clones and omits some. D and trimming come from the DNA, and the V and J calls and clone size come from that table. Of roughly 100,000 clones detected, around 89% appear once; the ten largest clones hold around 3.8%. The sequenced sample was peripheral blood. The receptor's source is a woman aged 60-75 years with acute or convalescent COVID-19.

This CDR3 reads CASSSGQGGETQYF. CDR3 sequence (DNA): TGTGCCAGCAGCTCGGGACAGGGAGGAGAGACCCAGTACTTC. J is TRBJ2-5 and V is TRBV7-3, with TRBD1 matching over 9 bases. From germline, CDR1 is SGHTA and CDR2 FQGTGA. V lost 4 bases, J lost 4 bases, and 4 bases stayed unmatched. The CDR3 has 14 residues.